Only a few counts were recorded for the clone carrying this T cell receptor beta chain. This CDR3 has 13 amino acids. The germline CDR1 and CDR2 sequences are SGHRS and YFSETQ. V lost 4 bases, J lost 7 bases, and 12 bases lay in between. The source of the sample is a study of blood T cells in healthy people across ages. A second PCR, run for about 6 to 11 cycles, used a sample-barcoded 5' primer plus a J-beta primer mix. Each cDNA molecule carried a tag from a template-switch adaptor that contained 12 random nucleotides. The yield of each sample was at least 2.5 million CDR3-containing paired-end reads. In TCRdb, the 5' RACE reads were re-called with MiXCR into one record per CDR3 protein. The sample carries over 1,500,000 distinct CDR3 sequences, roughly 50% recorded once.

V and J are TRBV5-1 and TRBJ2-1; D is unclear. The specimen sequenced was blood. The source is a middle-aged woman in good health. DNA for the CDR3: TGCGCCAGCAGCCTACTTGGTCAAAATGAGCAGTTCTTC. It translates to CASSLLGQNEQFF.